The 8 T cell receptor beta chains listed next were all sequenced from one sample in a study of OX40 agonist ivuxolimab in advanced cancers. The library was made by the immunoSEQ multiplex PCR assay. Imported from immuneACCESS, the table was reduced by TCRdb to in-frame sequences with V and J called. These copies leave out some clones; in studies compared against another copy, an unresolved V gene accounts for under half, and the cause of the remainder is not known. Present in this sample are over 15,000 clones, about 83% of which were seen just once. The ten largest account for about 72% of the sample. Here the sequenced sample was CD4+ or CD8+ T cells sorted from blood, taken in a trial of the OX40 agonist ivuxolimab. These receptors all come from an adult with an advanced solid tumor such as melanoma, head and neck, liver or kidney cancer.

The chain joins TRBV10-2 to TRBJ2-3; 8 bases are a match to TRBD2. J gave up 7 bases and V 4 bases, and 10 bases lay outside the gene matches. The CDR3 spans 15 residues. CDR1 and CDR2 from the germline V gene are WSHSY and SAAADI. The CDR3 bases are TGCGCCAGCAGTGGCGTACGGGGGGGCAAGTATACGCAGTATTTT. Protein product: CASSGVRGGKYTQYF.

V gene TRBV4-3 combines with J gene TRBJ2-1, with D tentatively TRBD2 (5 bases). The CDR3 consists of 17 residues. V shed 0 bases and J shed 8 bases, with 20 bases lying between them. Germline V lookup: CDR1 LGHNA, CDR2 YSLEER. CDR3 coding DNA: TGCGCCAGCAGCCAAGAGTTGAGCCCGCCGGGGATGGATGAGCAGTTCTTC. Amino acid sequence: CASSQELSPPGMDEQFF.

The chain uses TRBV6-4 and TRBJ2-2; D call uncertain. V lost 2 bases, J lost 0 bases, and 7 bases lay in between. Germline V gene lookup returns CDR1 MRHNA and CDR2 SNTAGT. The CDR3 extends over 15 amino acids. CDR3 DNA: TGTGCCAGCAGTGACGGGGAACCGAACACCGGGGAGCTGTTTTTT. It yields the protein CASSDGEPNTGELFF.

By share of the sample, this clone is medium-sized (0.01 to 0.1%). J is TRBJ1-1 and V is TRBV27; D is unclear. V was cut by 1 base and J by 1 base, with 4 bases left in between. There are 13 residues in the CDR3. Germline values: CDR1 MNHEY, CDR2 SMNVEV (reference sequence). The CDR3 loop reads CASSLLGNTEAFF. As DNA, the CDR3 is TGTGCCAGCAGTTTATTGGGGAACACTGAAGCTTTCTTT.

J is TRBJ2-7 and V is TRBV11-2, with 10 bases matching TRBD1. J was trimmed by 0 bases and V by 5 bases; bases with no gene match: 7. Germline V gene data show CDR1 as SGHAT and CDR2 as FQNNGV. The CDR3 is 16 residues long. CDR3 coding DNA: TGTGCCAGCAGCCAGGGGAGGACAGGGGGCTCCTACGAGCAGTACTTC. Translated: CASSQGRTGGSYEQYF.

The CDR3 bases are TGTGCCAGCAGTACAACTGGGGCCAACGTCCTGACTTTC. It encodes CASSTTGANVLTF. The chain uses TRBV6-5 and TRBJ2-6; no firm D call. V dropped 5 bases and J dropped 2 bases, with 4 bases sitting between them. The germline V gene has CDR1 MNHEY and CDR2 SVGAGI. The CDR3 length is 13 residues.

The gene calls are TRBV4-1 and TRBJ2-7; D is perhaps TRBD1 or TRBD2 (6 bases each). V gave up 1 base and J gave up 2 bases, with 12 bases separating them. Germline assignment: CDR1 MGHRA and CDR2 YSYEKL. The CDR3 covers 15 residues. This chain's CDR3 is CASSQVWGATYEQYF. The CDR3 bases are TGCGCCAGCAGCCAAGTGTGGGGGGCAACCTACGAGCAGTACTTC.

This clone was counted between two and nine times. The V gene is TRBV9, the J gene TRBJ1-6; unclear D gene. The CDR3 runs to 13 residues. Germline V lookup: CDR1 SGDLS, CDR2 YYNGEE. Trimming shortened V by 4 bases and J by 7 bases, and 9 bases separated the two germline ends. The CDR3 protein is CASSLSLNSPLHF. CDR3 DNA sequence: TGTGCCAGCAGCTTGAGTCTCAATTCACCCCTCCACTTT.